The source of this T cell receptor beta chain is a study of human T cells and chemical hapten exposure. Time point here: patch test 3, about 24 weeks after DPC sensitization. As for treatment: therapeutic diphenylcyclopropenone sensitization with weekly scalp DPC. Alopecia patients, 18 to 70 years old and DPC-suitable, served as donors. Unique molecular identifiers were affixed to discrete cDNA molecules within the library. TCRdb reanalysed the RACE reads using MiXCR and keeps one entry per CDR3 protein. This sample has tens of thousands of distinct CDR3 sequences, with around 13% found just once. This CDR3 is built from 15 residues. Per germline, CDR1 LGHDT and CDR2 YNNKEL (reference sequence). V was clipped by 0 bases and J by 5 bases, with 11 bases between them.

The chain employs TRBV3-1 and TRBJ2-1; D unresolved. Sequenced material: whole blood, taken in connection with sensitization to the hapten diphenylcyclopropenone (DPC). The sequence was obtained from a woman aged 45 to 65 with alopecia areata. Some clones in this sample may be carry-over from other donors' samples. DNA of the CDR3: TGTGCCAGCAGCCAAGATTCGATATCTCACAATGAGCAGTTCTTC. This encodes CASSQDSISHNEQFF.